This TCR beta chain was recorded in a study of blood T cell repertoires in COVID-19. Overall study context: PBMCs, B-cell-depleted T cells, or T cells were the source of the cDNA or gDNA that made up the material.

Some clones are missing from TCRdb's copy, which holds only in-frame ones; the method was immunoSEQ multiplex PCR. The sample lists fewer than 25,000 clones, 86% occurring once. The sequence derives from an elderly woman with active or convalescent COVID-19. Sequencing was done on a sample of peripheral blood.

CDR3 nucleotide sequence: TGTGCCAGCAGCCCATATTTGACTAGCGAGAATGAGCAGTTCTTC. Its translation is CASSPYLTSENEQFF. This chain uses TRBV7-6 with TRBJ2-1, with 8 bases that match TRBD2. There are 15 residues in the CDR3. Germline CDR1 reads SGHVS; CDR2 reads FNYEAQ. The V segment lost 5 bases and the J segment 7 bases; nucleotides outside the gene matches: 10. The full variable domain, completed using reference TRBV7-6 and TRBJ2-1, is GAGVSQSPRYKVTKRGQDVALRCDPISGHVSLYWYRQALGQGPEFLTYFNYEAQQDKSGLPNDRFSAERPEGSISTLTIQRTEQRDSAMYRCASSPYLTSENEQFFGPGTRLTVL.